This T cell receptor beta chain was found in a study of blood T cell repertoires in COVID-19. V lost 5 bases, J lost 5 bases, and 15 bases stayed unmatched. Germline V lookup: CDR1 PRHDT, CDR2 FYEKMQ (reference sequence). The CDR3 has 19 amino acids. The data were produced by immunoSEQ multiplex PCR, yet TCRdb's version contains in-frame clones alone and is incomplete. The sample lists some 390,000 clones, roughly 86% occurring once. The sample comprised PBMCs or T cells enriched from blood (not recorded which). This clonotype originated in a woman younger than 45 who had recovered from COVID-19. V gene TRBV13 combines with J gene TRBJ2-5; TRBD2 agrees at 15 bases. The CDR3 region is CASSPQKRTSGRALETQYF. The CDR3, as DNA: TGTGCCAGCAGCCCACAGAAACGGACTAGCGGGAGGGCCCTCGAGACCCAGTACTTC.